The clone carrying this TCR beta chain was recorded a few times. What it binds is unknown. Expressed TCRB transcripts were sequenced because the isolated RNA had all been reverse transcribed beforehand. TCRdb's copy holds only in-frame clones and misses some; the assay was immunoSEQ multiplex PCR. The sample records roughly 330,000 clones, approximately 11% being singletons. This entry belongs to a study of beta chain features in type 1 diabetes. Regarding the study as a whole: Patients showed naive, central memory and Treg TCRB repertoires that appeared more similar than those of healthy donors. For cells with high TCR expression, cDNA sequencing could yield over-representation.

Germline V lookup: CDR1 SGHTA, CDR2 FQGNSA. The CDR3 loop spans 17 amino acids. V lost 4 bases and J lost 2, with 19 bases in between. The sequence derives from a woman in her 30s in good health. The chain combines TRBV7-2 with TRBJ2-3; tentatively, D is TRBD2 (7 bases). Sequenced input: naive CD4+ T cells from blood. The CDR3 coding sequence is TGTGCCAGCAGCTCCGGGGGCTGGGACTACATCACAGATACGCAGTATTTT. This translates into CASSSGGWDYITDTQYF.